This TCR beta chain was captured by sequencing in a study of blood T cell repertoires in COVID-19. Study background: The cDNA or gDNA used as material had been derived from T cells, B-cell-depleted T cells, or PBMCs.

CDR3 size: 13 residues. Germline lookup yields CDR1 GTSNPN and CDR2 SVGIG (reference sequence). V gave up 3 bases and J gave up 6 bases, with 9 bases separating them. Participants came from 20 to 25 US areas, aged roughly 18 to 95 years. Recovered status in Cohort 3 required two negative PCRs, clearance, or symptom resolution. Under the authors' procedure: Quantification of nucleated cells was approximated via reference gene primer amplification. Measured with immunoSEQ multiplex PCR; TCRdb has only the in-frame clones, and not every one. V, J and clone size are taken as reported in that table, and D and trimming were inferred from the DNA itself. The sample shows 350,000 or so clones, roughly nine tenths of them seen only once.

The sequence was collected from a woman younger than 45 who had recovered from COVID-19. Sample: PBMCs or T cells enriched from blood (not recorded which). The chain combines TRBV30 with TRBJ1-6; D is unclear. The CDR3 sequence is CAWSPVANSPLHF. Written as DNA, the CDR3 is TGTGCCTGGAGCCCGGTAGCTAATTCACCCCTCCACTTT.